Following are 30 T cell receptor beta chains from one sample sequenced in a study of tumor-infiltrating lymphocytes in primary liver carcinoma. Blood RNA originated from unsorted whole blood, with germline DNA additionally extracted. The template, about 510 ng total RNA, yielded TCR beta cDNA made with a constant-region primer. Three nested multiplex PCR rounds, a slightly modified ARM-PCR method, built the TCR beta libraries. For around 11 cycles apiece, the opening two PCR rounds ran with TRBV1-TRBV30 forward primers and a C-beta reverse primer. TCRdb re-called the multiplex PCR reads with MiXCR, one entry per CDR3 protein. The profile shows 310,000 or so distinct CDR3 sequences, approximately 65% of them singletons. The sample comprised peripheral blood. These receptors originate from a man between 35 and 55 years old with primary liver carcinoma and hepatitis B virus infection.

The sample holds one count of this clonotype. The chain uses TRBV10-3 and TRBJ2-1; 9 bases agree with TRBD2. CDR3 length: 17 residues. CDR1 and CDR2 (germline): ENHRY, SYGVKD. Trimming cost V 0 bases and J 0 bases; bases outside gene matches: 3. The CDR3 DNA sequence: TGTGCCATCAGTGAGTCGGGGACTAGCCGCTCCTACAATGAGCAGTTCTTC. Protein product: CAISESGTSRSYNEQFF.

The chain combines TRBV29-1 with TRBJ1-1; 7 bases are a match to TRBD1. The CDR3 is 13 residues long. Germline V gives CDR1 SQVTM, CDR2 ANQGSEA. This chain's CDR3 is CSYKRGRATEAFF. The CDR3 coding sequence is TGCAGTTATAAGAGGGGGCGCGCCACTGAAGCTTTCTTT.

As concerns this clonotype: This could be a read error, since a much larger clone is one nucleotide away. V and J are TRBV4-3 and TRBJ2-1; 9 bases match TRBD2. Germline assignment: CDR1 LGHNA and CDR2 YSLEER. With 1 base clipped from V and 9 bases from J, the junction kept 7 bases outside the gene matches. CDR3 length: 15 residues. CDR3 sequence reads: CASSQAVAGVGEQFF. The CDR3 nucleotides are TGCGCCAGCAGCCAAGCGGTAGCGGGAGTCGGTGAGCAGTTCTTC.

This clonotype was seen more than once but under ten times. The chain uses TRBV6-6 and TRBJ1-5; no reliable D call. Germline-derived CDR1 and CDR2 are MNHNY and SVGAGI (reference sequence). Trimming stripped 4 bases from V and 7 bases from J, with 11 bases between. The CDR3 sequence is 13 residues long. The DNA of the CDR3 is TGTGCCAGCAGTTTAGAGTTTCCGCAGCCCCAGCATTTT. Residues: CASSLEFPQPQHF.

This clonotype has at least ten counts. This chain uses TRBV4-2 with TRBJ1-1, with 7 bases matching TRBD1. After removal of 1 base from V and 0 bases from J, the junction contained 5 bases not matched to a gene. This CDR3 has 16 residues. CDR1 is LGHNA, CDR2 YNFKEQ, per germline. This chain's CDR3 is CASSQGGGWVNTEAFF. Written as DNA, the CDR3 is TGTGCCAGCAGCCAAGGAGGGGGCTGGGTGAACACTGAAGCTTTCTTT.

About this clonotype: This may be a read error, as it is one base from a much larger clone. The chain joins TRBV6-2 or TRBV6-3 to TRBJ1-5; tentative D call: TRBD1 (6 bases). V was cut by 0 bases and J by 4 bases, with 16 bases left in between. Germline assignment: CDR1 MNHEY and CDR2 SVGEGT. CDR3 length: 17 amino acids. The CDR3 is CASSYSIWWGANQPQHF. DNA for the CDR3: TGTGCCAGCAGTTACTCGATCTGGTGGGGGGCAAATCAGCCCCAGCATTTT.

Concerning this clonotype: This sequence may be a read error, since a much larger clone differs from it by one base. CDR3 loop: CASSPLQGPEAFF. CDR3 nucleotide sequence: TGTGCCAGCTCACCCTTACAAGGCCCTGAAGCTTTCTTT. The genes are TRBV18 and TRBJ1-1; D is unresolved. Germline V gene sequence: CDR1 KGHSH, CDR2 LQKENI. The V gene lost 3 bases and the J gene lost 6 bases, with 11 bases spanning the gap. This CDR3 contains 13 residues.

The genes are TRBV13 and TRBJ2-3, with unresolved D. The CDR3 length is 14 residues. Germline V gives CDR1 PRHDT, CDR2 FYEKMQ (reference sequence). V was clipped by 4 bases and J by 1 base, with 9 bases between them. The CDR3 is CASSSAIRTDTQYF. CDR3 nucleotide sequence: TGTGCCAGCAGCTCCGCAATACGCACAGATACGCAGTATTTT. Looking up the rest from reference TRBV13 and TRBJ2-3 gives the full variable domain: AAGVIQSPRHLIKEKRETATLKCYPIPRHDTVYWYQQGPGQDPQFLISFYEKMQSDKGSIPDRFSAQQFSDYHSELNMSSLELGDSALYFCASSSAIRTDTQYFGPGTRLTVL.

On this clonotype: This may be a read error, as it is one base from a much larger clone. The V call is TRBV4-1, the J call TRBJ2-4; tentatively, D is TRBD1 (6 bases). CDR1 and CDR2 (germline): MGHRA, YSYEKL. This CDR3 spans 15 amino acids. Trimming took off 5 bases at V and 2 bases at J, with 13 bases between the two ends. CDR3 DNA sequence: TGCGCCAGCAGCTTTCGACAGGTGCCCAAAAACATTCAGTACTTC. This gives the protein CASSFRQVPKNIQYF.

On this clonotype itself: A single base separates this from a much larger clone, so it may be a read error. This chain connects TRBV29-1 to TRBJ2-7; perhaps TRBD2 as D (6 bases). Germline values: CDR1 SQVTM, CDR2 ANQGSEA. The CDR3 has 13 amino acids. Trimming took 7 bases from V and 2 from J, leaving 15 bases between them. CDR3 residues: CSALGLRTYEQYF. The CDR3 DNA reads TGCAGCGCTTTAGGACTACGAACCTACGAGCAGTACTTC.

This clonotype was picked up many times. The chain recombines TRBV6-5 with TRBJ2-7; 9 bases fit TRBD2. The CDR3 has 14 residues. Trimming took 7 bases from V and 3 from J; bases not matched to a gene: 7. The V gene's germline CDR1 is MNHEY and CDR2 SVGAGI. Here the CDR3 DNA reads TGTGCCAGCAAACCGGGACTAGCCTACTACGAGCAGTACTTC. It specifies CASKPGLAYYEQYF.

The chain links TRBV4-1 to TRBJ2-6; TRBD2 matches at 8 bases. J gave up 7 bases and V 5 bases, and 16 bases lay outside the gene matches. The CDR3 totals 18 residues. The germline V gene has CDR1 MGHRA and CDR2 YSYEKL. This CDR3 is CASSDRLAGGPLANVLTF. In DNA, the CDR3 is TGCGCCAGCAGCGACCGGCTAGCGGGCGGGCCCCTCGCCAACGTCCTGACTTTC.

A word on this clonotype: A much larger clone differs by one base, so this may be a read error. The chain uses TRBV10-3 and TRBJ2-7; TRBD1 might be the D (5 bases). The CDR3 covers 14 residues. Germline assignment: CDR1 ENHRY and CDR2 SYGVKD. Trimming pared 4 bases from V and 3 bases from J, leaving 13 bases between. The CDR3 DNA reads TGTGCCATCAGTGTAAGGGGCTTCGGCTACGAGCAGTACTTC. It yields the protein CAISVRGFGYEQYF.

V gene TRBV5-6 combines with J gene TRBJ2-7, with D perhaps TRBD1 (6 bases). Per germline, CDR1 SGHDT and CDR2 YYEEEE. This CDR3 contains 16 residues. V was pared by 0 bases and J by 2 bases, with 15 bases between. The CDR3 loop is CASSLGLRQAAYEQYF. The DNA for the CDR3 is TGTGCCAGCAGCTTGGGCCTCCGACAGGCCGCCTACGAGCAGTACTTC.

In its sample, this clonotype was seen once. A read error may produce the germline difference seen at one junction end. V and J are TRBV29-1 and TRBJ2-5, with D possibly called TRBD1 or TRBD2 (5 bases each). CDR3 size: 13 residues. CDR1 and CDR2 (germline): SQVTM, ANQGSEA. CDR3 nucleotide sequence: TGCAGCATTGGCGAGGCAAGGGGAGAGACCCAGTATTTC. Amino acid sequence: CSIGEARGETQYF.

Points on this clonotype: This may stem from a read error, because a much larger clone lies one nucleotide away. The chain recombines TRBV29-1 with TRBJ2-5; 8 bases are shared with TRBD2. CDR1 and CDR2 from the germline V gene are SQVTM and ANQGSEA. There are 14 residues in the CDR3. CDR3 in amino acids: CSLEGLALKETQYF. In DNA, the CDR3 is TGCAGCCTTGAAGGACTAGCCCTCAAAGAGACCCAGTACTTC.

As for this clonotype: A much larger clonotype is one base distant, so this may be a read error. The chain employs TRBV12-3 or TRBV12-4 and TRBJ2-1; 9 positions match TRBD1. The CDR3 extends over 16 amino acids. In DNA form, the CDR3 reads TGTGCCAGCAGCCCCACAACCGGGACAGGGCGCAATAAGCAGTTCTTC. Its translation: CASSPTTGTGRNKQFF.

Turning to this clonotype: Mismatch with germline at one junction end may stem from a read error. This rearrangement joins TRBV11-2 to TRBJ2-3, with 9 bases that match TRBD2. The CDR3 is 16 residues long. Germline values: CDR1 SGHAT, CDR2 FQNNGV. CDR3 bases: TGTGTCAGCAGCTTCCGACTAGCGGAACACATAGATACGCAGTATTTT. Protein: CVSSFRLAEHIDTQYF.

The CDR3 here is CASSPRAALDEQFF. The CDR3 DNA follows: TGTGCCAGCAGCCCTAGGGCCGCACTCGATGAGCAGTTCTTC. V gene TRBV11-3 combines with J gene TRBJ2-1, with D unclear. CDR1 and CDR2 from the germline V gene are SGHNT and YENEEA. This CDR3 region has 14 residues. Trimming removed 5 bases at V and 8 bases at J, with 16 bases between.

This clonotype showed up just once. The CDR3 DNA is TGTGCCATCAAATCGACCCCCCCTCGGACAGATACGCAGTATTTT. Encoded protein: CAIKSTPPRTDTQYF. The chain combines TRBV12-3 or TRBV12-4 with TRBJ2-3; D is uncertain. CDR3 length equals 15 residues. Between the trimmed V and J ends, which lost 10 bases and 3 bases, there was a span of 20 bases.

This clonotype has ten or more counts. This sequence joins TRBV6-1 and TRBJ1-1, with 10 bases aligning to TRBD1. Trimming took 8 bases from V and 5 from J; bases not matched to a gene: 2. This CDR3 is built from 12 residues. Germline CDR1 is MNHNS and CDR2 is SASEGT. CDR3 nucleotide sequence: TGTGCCAGCGACAGGGGGCTTACTGAAGCTTTCTTT. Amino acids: CASDRGLTEAFF.

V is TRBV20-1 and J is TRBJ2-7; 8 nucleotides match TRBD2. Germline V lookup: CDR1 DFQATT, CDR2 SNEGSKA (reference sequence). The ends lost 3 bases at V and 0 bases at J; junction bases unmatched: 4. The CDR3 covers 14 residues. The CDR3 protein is CSASPSGSSYEQYF. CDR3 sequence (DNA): TGCAGTGCTAGCCCAAGCGGGAGCTCCTACGAGCAGTACTTC.

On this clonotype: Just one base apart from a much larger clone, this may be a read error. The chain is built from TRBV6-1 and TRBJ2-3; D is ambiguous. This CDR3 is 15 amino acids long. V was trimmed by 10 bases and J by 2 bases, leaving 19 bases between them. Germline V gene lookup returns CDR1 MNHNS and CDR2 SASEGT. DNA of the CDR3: TGTGCCATCCCGGGCTGTGAAACAGCCACAGATACGCAGTATTTT. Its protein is CAIPGCETATDTQYF.

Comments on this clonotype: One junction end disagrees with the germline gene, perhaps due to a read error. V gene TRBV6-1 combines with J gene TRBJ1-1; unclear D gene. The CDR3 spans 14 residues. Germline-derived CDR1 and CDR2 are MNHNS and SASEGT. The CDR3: CVSSYQEQNSEAFF. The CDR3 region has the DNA TGTGTCAGCAGTTACCAGGAGCAGAACAGTGAAGCTTTCTTT.

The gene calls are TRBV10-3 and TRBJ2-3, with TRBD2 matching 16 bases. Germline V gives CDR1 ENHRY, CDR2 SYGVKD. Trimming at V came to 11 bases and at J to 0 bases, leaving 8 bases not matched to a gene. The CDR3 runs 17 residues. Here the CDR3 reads CAFGGGLAGGSTDTQYF. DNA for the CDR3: TGTGCCTTCGGGGGGGGACTAGCGGGAGGGAGCACAGATACGCAGTATTTT.

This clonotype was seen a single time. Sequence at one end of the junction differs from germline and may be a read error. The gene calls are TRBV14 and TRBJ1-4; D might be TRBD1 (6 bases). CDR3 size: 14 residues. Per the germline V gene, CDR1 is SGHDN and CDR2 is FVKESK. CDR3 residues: CASSRRGGHEILFF. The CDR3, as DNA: TGTGCCAGCAGCCGGCGAGGGGGGCATGAAATACTGTTTTTT.

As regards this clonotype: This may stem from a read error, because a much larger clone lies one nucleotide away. The CDR3 DNA follows: TGTGCCACCGACAGGTCCCGGGACGTGCAGTACTTC. Translated: CATDRSRDVQYF. The chain employs TRBV6-5 and TRBJ2-7; possibly TRBD1 for D (6 bases). The CDR3 loop spans 12 amino acids. The germline CDR1 and CDR2 sequences are MNHEY and SVGAGI. V lost 10 bases, J lost 9 bases, and 19 bases lay in between.

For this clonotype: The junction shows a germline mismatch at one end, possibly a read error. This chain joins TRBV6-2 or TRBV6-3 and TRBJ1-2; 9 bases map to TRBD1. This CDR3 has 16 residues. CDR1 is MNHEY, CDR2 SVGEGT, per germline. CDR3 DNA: TGTGCCGGCAGTTATCTACAGGGGGCAACTAACTATGGCTACACCTTC. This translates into CAGSYLQGATNYGYTF.

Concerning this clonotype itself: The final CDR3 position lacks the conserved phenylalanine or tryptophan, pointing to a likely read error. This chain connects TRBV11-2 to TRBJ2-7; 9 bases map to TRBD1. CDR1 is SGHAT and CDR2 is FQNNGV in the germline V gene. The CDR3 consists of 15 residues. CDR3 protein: CASSLAPDRGYEQYS. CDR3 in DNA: TGCGCCAGCAGCTTAGCCCCCGACAGGGGGTACGAGCAGTACTCC.

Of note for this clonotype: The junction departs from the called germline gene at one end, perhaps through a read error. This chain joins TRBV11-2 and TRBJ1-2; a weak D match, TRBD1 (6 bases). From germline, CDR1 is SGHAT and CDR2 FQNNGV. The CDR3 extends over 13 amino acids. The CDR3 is CASIKQGGYGYTF. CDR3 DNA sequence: TGTGCCAGCATCAAACAGGGAGGATATGGTTACACCTTC. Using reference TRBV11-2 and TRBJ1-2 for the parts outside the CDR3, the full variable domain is EAGVAQSPRYKIIEKRQSVAFWCNPISGHATLYWYQQILGQGPKLLIQFQNNGVVDDSQLPKDRFSAERLKGVDSTLKIQPAKLEDSAVYLCASIKQGGYGYTFGSGTRLTVV.